This TCR beta chain was found in a study of early T cells in non-severe SARS-CoV-2 infection. Whole-study context: Sequencing of bulk RNA from unsorted whole blood was done, without chain pairing.

The germline gives CDR1 MNHEY, CDR2 SVGEGT. The CDR3 runs to 16 residues. V dropped 7 bases and J dropped 2 bases, with 18 bases sitting between them. Only one count was recorded for this clonotype. Antigen specificity is unknown. Individual cDNA molecules received unique molecular identifiers. MiXCR, applied by TCRdb to the 5' RACE reads, yields one record per CDR3 protein. Of 80,000 to 100,000 distinct CDR3 sequences listed, 11% to 15% are singletons. Study-level results: VDJdb matching skewed toward anti-spike CD8 responses, missing private and CD4 specificities.

The specimen was whole blood. This clonotype was sampled from an adult who was a healthcare worker with PCR-confirmed SARS-CoV-2 infection or an uninfected control (not recorded which). This chain connects TRBV6-2 or TRBV6-3 to TRBJ2-1; D is possibly TRBD2 (7 bases). The chain's CDR3 is CASTWGGTRAYNEQFF. In DNA, the CDR3 is TGTGCCAGCACATGGGGGGGCACGAGAGCCTACAATGAGCAGTTCTTC.